Listed below are T cell receptor beta chains from one sample, sequenced in a study of blood T cell repertoires in COVID-19. Clones were sequenced by immunoSEQ multiplex PCR, and TCRdb holds only the in-frame ones, with some missing. The data show 150,000 to 200,000 clones, less than 90% seen once. The sample consisted of peripheral blood. Receptors originate from a woman in her sixties or seventies with COVID-19, enrolled during active disease. Each CDR3 is given with its conserved first and last residue. Each record gives: V gene, clone size, D gene, J gene, CDR3 protein, CDR3 DNA. A D gene is named only where the DNA matches it firmly. Size is omitted from some rows. Given values are once, few, many or a class for expanded clones.

>TRBV27|NA|NA|TRBJ2-1
CASSSSGNEQFF
TGTGCCAGCAGTTCGTCGGGAAATGAGCAGTTCTTC
>TRBV18|NA|NA|TRBJ2-3
CASSPTGTWADTQYF
TGTGCCAGCTCACCGACCGGGACTTGGGCAGATACGCAGTATTTT
>TRBV29-1|NA|NA|TRBJ1-1
CSTFPAGGRTEAFF
TGCAGTACATTCCCGGCGGGGGGTAGAACTGAAGCTTTCTTT
>TRBV4-3|NA|TRBD2|TRBJ2-1
CASSQEAGVGNYEQFF
TGCGCCAGCAGCCAGGAAGCGGGAGTTGGAAATTATGAGCAGTTCTTC
>TRBV30|NA|TRBD1|TRBJ1-4
CAWSQGAANEKLFF
TGTGCCTGGTCCCAGGGGGCGGCTAATGAAAAACTGTTTTTT
>TRBV7-2|NA|TRBD1|TRBJ2-1
CASSPGTGYSEQFF
TGTGCCAGCAGCCCGGGGACAGGGTACAGTGAGCAGTTCTTC
>TRBV6-5|NA|NA|TRBJ1-1
CASTETGRNTEAFF
TGTGCCAGCACCGAGACAGGCCGGAACACTGAAGCTTTCTTT
>TRBV19|NA|TRBD1|TRBJ1-5
CASSKGRGQGGSNQPQHF
TGTGCCAGTAGTAAAGGCAGGGGGCAAGGCGGTAGCAATCAGCCCCAGCATTTT
>TRBV12-3/TRBV12-4|NA|TRBD1|TRBJ1-1
CASSTIVQGEAFF
TGTGCCAGCAGTACGATAGTACAGGGGGAAGCTTTCTTT
>TRBV3-1/TRBV3-2|few|NA|TRBJ1-4
CASSQIEETEKLFF
TGTGCCAGCAGCCAAATAGAGGAAACTGAAAAACTGTTTTTT
>TRBV4-3|NA|TRBD2|TRBJ2-1
CASSHSGLAGKNEQFF
TGCGCCAGCAGCCACTCGGGACTAGCGGGAAAGAATGAGCAGTTCTTC
>TRBV29-1|once|NA|TRBJ1-3
CSVAAGLSTGNTIYF
TGCAGCGTTGCAGCGGGCCTCAGTACTGGAAACACCATATATTTT
>TRBV11-2|NA|NA|TRBJ2-1
CASSLVVREGGQFF
TGTGCCAGCAGCTTAGTGGTCAGAGAGGGAGGGCAGTTCTTC
>TRBV5-1|NA|NA|TRBJ1-1
CASSLVRVNTEAFF
TGCGCCAGCAGCTTGGTTCGGGTGAACACTGAAGCTTTCTTT
>TRBV5-4|NA|NA|TRBJ1-2
CASSPQVFNYGYTF
TGTGCCAGCAGCCCGCAGGTTTTCAACTATGGCTACACCTTC
>TRBV6-5|NA|TRBD1|TRBJ1-6
CASSYGAGQGNSPLHF
TGTGCCAGCAGTTACGGGGCGGGACAGGGAAATTCACCCCTCCACTTT
>TRBV19|NA|NA|TRBJ2-7
CASSTLQGSHEQYF
TGTGCCAGTAGTACCCTCCAGGGTTCCCACGAGCAGTACTTC